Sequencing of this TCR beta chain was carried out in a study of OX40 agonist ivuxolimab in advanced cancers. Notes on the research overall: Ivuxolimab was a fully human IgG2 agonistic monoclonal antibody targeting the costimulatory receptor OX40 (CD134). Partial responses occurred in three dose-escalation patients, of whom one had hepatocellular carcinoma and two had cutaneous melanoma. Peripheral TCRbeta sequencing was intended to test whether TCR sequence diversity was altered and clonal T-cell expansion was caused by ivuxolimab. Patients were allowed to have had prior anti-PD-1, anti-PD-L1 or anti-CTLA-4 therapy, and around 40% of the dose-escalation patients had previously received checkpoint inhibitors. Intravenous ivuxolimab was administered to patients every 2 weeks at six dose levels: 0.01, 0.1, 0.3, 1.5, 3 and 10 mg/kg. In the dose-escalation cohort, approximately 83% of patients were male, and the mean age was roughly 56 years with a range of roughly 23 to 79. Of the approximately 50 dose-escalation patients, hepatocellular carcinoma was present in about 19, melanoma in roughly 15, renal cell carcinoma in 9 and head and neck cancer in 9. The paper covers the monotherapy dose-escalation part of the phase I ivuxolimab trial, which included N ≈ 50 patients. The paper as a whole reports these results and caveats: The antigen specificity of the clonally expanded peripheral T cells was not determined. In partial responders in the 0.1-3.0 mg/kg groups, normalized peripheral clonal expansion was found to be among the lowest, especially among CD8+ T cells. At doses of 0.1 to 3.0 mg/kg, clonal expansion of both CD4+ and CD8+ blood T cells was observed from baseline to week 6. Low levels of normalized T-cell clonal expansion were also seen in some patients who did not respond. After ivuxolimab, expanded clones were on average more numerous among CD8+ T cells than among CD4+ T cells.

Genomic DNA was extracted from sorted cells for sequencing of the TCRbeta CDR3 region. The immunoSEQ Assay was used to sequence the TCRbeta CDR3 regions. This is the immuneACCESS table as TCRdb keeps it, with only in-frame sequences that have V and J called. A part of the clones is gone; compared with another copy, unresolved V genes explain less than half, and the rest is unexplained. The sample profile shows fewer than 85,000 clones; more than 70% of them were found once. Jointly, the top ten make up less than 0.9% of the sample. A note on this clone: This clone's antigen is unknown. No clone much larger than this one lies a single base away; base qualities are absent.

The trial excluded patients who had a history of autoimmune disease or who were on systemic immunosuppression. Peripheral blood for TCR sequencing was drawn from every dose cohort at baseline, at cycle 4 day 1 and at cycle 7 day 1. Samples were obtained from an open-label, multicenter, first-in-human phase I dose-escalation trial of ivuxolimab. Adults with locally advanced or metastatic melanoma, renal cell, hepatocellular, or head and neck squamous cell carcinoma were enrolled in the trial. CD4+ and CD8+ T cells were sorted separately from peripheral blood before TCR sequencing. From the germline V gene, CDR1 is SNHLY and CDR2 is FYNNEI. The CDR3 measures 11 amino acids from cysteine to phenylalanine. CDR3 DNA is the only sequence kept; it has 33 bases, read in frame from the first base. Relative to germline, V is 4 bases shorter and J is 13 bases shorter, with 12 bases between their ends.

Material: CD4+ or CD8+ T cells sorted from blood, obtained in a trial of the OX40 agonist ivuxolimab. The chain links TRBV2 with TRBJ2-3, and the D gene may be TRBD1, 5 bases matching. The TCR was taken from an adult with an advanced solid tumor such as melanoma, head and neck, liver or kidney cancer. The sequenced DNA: TGTGCCAGCAGTGGACAGACAGAGGAGTATTTT. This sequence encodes CASSGQTEEYF.